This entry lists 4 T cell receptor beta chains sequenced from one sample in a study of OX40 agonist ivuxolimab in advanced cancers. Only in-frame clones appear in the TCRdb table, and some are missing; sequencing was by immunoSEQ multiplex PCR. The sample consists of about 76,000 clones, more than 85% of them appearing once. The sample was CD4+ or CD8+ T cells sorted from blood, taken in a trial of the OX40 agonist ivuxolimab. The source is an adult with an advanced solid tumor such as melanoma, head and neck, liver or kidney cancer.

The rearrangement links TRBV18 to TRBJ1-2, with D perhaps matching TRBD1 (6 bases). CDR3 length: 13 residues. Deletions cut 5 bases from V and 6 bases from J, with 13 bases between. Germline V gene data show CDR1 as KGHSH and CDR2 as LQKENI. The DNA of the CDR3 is TGTGCCAGCTCATTACAGGGTGTGGATGGCTACACCTTC. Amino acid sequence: CASSLQGVDGYTF.

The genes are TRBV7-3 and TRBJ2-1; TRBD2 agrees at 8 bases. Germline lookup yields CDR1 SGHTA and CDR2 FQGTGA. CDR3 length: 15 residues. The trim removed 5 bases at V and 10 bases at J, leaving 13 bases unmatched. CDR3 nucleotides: TGTGCCAGCAGCCCGACTAGCGTGGGCCTTGGGGAGCAGTTCTTC. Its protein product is CASSPTSVGLGEQFF.

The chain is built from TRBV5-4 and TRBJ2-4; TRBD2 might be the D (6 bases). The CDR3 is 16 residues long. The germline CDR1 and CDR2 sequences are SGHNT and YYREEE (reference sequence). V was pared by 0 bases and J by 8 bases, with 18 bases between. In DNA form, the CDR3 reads TGTGCCAGCAGCTTGGTTCGTAGTCAGGGAGGAGACATTCAGTACTTC. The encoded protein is CASSLVRSQGGDIQYF.

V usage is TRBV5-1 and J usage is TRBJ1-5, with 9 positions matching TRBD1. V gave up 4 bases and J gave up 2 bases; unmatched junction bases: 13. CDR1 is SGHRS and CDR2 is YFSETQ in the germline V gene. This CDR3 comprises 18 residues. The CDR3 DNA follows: TGCGCCAGCAGCCTTGGGACAGGGAGAGGGGGCCGCAATCAGCCCCAGCATTTT. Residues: CASSLGTGRGGRNQPQHF.